The present TCR beta chain was sequenced within a study of regulatory T cells in long-lasting Graves disease. In building TCR beta libraries, iRepertoire HTBI primers were used together with Arm-PCR of CDR3 regions. Each CDR3 protein is one row after TCRdb ran MiXCR on the multiplex PCR reads. The table has approximately 470,000 distinct CDR3 sequences, roughly 17% seen once. Time point reported: newly diagnosed GD, antithyroid drugs for less than 3 months. RNA from PBMCs was the source of the TCR library. CDR3 length: 15 residues. V gave up 3 bases and J gave up 4 bases; unmatched junction bases: 6. The germline V gene encodes CDR1 SNHLY and CDR2 FYNNEI. These data were likewise used in another study, on T cells in Graves' hyperthyroidism and ophthalmopathy.

The V gene is TRBV2, the J gene TRBJ1-5, with TRBD1 matching over 7 bases. The sample in question was peripheral blood mononuclear cells (PBMCs), obtained at new diagnosis, from a patient treated with antithyroid drugs. The clonotype comes from a man between 40 and 49 years old with Graves disease. The CDR3 DNA reads TGTGCCAGCAGTGACGTGACAGGGCGGAATCAGCCCCAGCATTTT. Translation: CASSDVTGRNQPQHF.